This T cell receptor beta chain was profiled in a study of shared clonotypes between healthy human individuals. Findings and caveats of the study: Clonotype sharing among donors was thought likely to change with sequencing depth.

Remarks on this clone: Its specificity is unknown.

TCRdb's copy holds only in-frame clones and misses some; the assay was immunoSEQ multiplex PCR. Of roughly 2,500,000 clones in the sample, 80% to 95% were seen once. Germline V gene data show CDR1 as MGHRA and CDR2 as YSYEKL. This CDR3 has 13 amino acids. Trimming pared 0 bases from V and 8 bases from J, leaving 8 bases between. HIV-negative, healthy adults without recent acute infections or vaccinations were the donors. V and J are TRBV4-1 and TRBJ2-1; D not resolved. The receptor comes from a man aged 18 to 29 in good health. Some clones in this sample may be carry-over from other donors' samples. The sample consisted of naive CD4+ T cells from PBMCs. The subset: CD45RA+ positively selected. CDR3: CASSQEVPHEQFF. The DNA for the CDR3 is TGCGCCAGCAGCCAAGAGGTCCCCCATGAGCAGTTCTTC.